The 24 T cell receptor beta chains below come from one sample, sequenced in a study of T cell responses to AZD1222 COVID-19 vaccine. Clones were read by immunoSEQ multiplex PCR, and TCRdb kept only the in-frame ones, dropping some. There are about 110,000 clones in the sample; over 85% occur only once, and roughly 2% lies in the top ten. This specimen consisted of peripheral blood, obtained on day 0 of AZD1222 vaccination. The receptors stem from an adult in good health.

The chain has TRBV11-2 and TRBJ2-7; either TRBD1 or TRBD2 may supply D (6 bases each). In germline, CDR1 is SGHAT, CDR2 FQNNGV. V was trimmed by 4 bases and J by 7 bases, leaving 11 bases between them. This CDR3 region has 12 residues. The CDR3 here is CASSWGAREQYF. The CDR3 bases are TGTGCCAGCAGCTGGGGGGCCAGGGAGCAGTACTTC.

The chain is built from TRBV5-1 and TRBJ1-1, with D perhaps matching TRBD1 (6 bases). Germline CDR1 reads SGHRS; CDR2 reads YFSETQ. Trimming took off 1 base at V and 0 bases at J, with 13 bases between the two ends. The CDR3 sequence is 16 residues long. Written as DNA, the CDR3 is TGCGCCAGCAGCTTGAATTTCCAGGGGCTGAACACTGAAGCTTTCTTT. Protein: CASSLNFQGLNTEAFF.

This chain uses TRBV10-3 with TRBJ1-5; D is uncertain. Trimming stripped 8 bases from V and 4 bases from J, with 9 bases between. CDR1 and CDR2 (germline): ENHRY, SYGVKD. The CDR3 covers 12 residues. CDR3 loop: CAIRSSNQPQHF. CDR3 DNA sequence: TGTGCCATCCGATCAAGTAATCAGCCCCAGCATTTT.

This chain links TRBV19 with TRBJ1-4, with D hard to call. CDR3 length equals 11 residues. Germline-derived CDR1 and CDR2 are LNHDA and SQIVND (reference sequence). V lost 8 bases to trimming and J lost 6 bases, with 7 bases between them. Here the CDR3 reads CASGRYEKLFF. In nucleotides, the CDR3 is TGTGCCAGTGGGCGTTATGAAAAACTGTTTTTT.

V gene TRBV6-2 or TRBV6-3 combines with J gene TRBJ2-1; D remains unclear. This CDR3 spans 15 amino acids. The germline gives CDR1 MNHEY, CDR2 SVGEGT. V was clipped by 3 bases and J by 9 bases, with 18 bases between them. The CDR3 coding sequence is TGTGCCAGCAGTTATCCCCATAGTGAACACAGTGAGCAGTTCTTC. Its translation is CASSYPHSEHSEQFF.

The chain couples TRBV10-1 to TRBJ1-5; D is perhaps TRBD1 (5 bases). Trimming left V 6 bases short and J 5 bases short, with 8 bases between. The CDR3 runs to 12 residues. Germline CDR1 is WNHNN and CDR2 is SYGVQD (reference sequence). The CDR3 DNA is TGCGCCAGCAGGATACAGGATCAGCCCCAGCATTTT. It yields the protein CASRIQDQPQHF.

V and J are TRBV18 and TRBJ1-1; unclear D gene. The CDR3 consists of 12 residues. V was shortened by 6 bases and J by 5 bases, with 10 bases between the two germline ends. CDR1 is KGHSH, CDR2 LQKENI, per germline. The CDR3 coding sequence is TGTGCCAGCTCTACGGGAGGGACTGAAGCTTTCTTT. Protein product: CASSTGGTEAFF.

The genes are TRBV5-1 and TRBJ2-2; 7 nucleotides align to TRBD2. J gave up 3 bases and V 4 bases, and 12 bases lay outside the gene matches. The germline CDR1 and CDR2 sequences are SGHRS and YFSETQ. The CDR3 consists of 17 residues. CDR3 DNA: TGCGCCAGCAGCCGTAACACACTAAGCGGGGACACCGGGGAGCTGTTTTTT. Translated: CASSRNTLSGDTGELFF.

This clone was observed a few times. CDR3 nucleotide sequence: TGTGCCAGCAGTTACTCGAGAGGGGCCTTTGAAGCTTTCTTT. Amino acid sequence: CASSYSRGAFEAFF. The V gene is TRBV6-2 or TRBV6-3, the J gene TRBJ1-1; tentative D call: TRBD1 (5 bases). V gave up 0 bases and J gave up 7 bases, with 12 bases separating them. CDR1 is MNHEY, CDR2 SVGEGT, per germline. The CDR3 has 14 residues.

The V gene is TRBV4-3, the J gene TRBJ2-3; the match to TRBD2 covers 7 bases. Germline V gene sequence: CDR1 LGHNA, CDR2 YSLEER. The CDR3 is made up of 15 amino acids. J gave up 2 bases and V 4 bases, and 6 bases lay outside the gene matches. The CDR3 sequence is CASSPERGYTDTQYF. CDR3 sequence (DNA): TGCGCCAGCAGCCCGGAGCGGGGTTACACAGATACGCAGTATTTT.

This clone occurred a few times. This chain joins TRBV4-3 and TRBJ2-7, with 8 bases matching TRBD1. V lost 1 base to trimming and J lost 3 bases; unmatched junction nucleotides: 5. CDR1 and CDR2 from the germline V gene are LGHNA and YSLEER. This CDR3 contains 15 residues. The CDR3 DNA sequence: TGCGCCAGCAGCCAAGCCTCCGGACAGGGCTACGAGCAGTACTTC. Protein sequence: CASSQASGQGYEQYF.

The chain recombines TRBV4-3 with TRBJ2-3; 9 nucleotides line up with TRBD2. The CDR3 contains 19 residues. The ends lost 1 base at V and 1 base at J; junction bases unmatched: 12. Germline V CDR1 and CDR2: LGHNA, YSLEER. The CDR3 is CASSQALASGDLGTDTQYF. CDR3 bases: TGCGCCAGCAGCCAAGCTTTGGCTAGCGGGGACCTGGGCACAGATACGCAGTATTTT.

The chain employs TRBV6-5 and TRBJ2-7; D uncertain. From germline, CDR1 is MNHEY and CDR2 SVGAGI. The V gene lost 6 bases and the J gene lost 3 bases, with 12 bases spanning the gap. This CDR3 is built from 13 residues. CDR3 amino acids: CASSSGRLYEQYF. CDR3 DNA sequence: TGTGCCAGCAGCTCGGGCCGGCTCTACGAGCAGTACTTC.

J is TRBJ2-1 and V is TRBV19; no clear D. The CDR3 extends over 15 amino acids. CDR1 is LNHDA, CDR2 SQIVND, per germline (reference sequence). The germline V and J ends were trimmed by 3 bases and 0 bases, with 9 bases remaining between them. CDR3 protein: CASSISRSSYNEQFF. The DNA of the CDR3 is TGTGCCAGTAGTATTTCACGCAGCTCCTACAATGAGCAGTTCTTC.

This chain joins TRBV9 and TRBJ2-1; 7 bases agree with TRBD1. V shed 2 bases, J shed 1 base, and the junction held 3 bases outside the gene matches. Germline values: CDR1 SGDLS, CDR2 YYNGEE. There are 15 residues in the CDR3. The CDR3 DNA reads as TGTGCCAGCAGCGTCGGGACAGAATCCTACAATGAGCAGTTCTTC. Translation: CASSVGTESYNEQFF.

The genes are TRBV7-3 and TRBJ1-6; the D gene is possibly TRBD1 (5 bases). This CDR3 spans 13 amino acids. Germline assignment: CDR1 SGHTA and CDR2 FQGTGA. The ends were cut back, 5 bases at V and 8 bases at J, with 10 bases in the middle. The CDR3 here is CASSLGGDSPLHF. In DNA, the CDR3 is TGTGCCAGCAGCCTCGGAGGGGATTCACCCCTCCACTTT.

The chain combines TRBV3-1 (or the pseudogene TRBV3-2) with TRBJ2-1, with D tentatively TRBD2 (6 bases). Germline values: CDR1 LGHDT, CDR2 YNNKEL (reference sequence). Trimming left V 6 bases short and J 5 bases short, with 17 bases between. This CDR3 contains 15 residues. In DNA, the CDR3 is TGTGCCAGCAGTGGCGGTTCGGGACTCGACAATGAGCAGTTCTTC. Amino acids: CASSGGSGLDNEQFF.

V is TRBV19 and J is TRBJ1-2; D is ambiguous. CDR3 length: 13 residues. V dropped 7 bases and J dropped 3 bases, with 12 bases sitting between them. Per germline, CDR1 LNHDA and CDR2 SQIVND (reference sequence). The CDR3 spells CASKGRADYGYTF. The CDR3 DNA reads TGTGCCAGTAAAGGGAGGGCGGACTATGGCTACACCTTC.

The rearrangement joins TRBV11-2 to TRBJ2-7; D is unclear. Trimming left V 2 bases short and J 3 bases short, with 8 bases between. The germline gives CDR1 SGHAT, CDR2 FQNNGV. The CDR3 spans 13 residues. The CDR3, as DNA: TGTGCCAGCAGCTTATTGTCTAGCTACGAGCAGTACTTC. It codes for CASSLLSSYEQYF.

The chain's CDR3 is CASSQEDRGRREQYF. In DNA, the CDR3 is TGTGCCAGCAGCCAAGAAGACAGGGGGCGGCGGGAGCAGTACTTC. The chain links TRBV3-1 (or the pseudogene TRBV3-2) to TRBJ2-7; 10 positions match TRBD1. The ends lost 0 bases at V and 7 bases at J; junction bases unmatched: 6. The germline V gene encodes CDR1 LGHDT and CDR2 YNNKEL (reference sequence). The CDR3 sequence is 15 residues long.

On this clone: Compared with germline, one end of the junction differs, possibly owing to a read error. The V gene is TRBV29-1, the J gene TRBJ2-1, with 10 bases aligning to TRBD2. Germline lookup yields CDR1 SQVTM and CDR2 ANQGSEA. The CDR3 is made up of 18 amino acids. The CDR3 region has the DNA TGCAGCGCTGAAGGGGCTAGCGGGGGCCGGAGCTCCTACAATGAGCAGTTCTTC. This gives the protein CSAEGASGGRSSYNEQFF.

The chain joins TRBV27 to TRBJ1-1; TRBD1 matches at 10 bases. CDR1 is MNHEY, CDR2 SMNVEV, per germline (reference sequence). V was clipped by 3 bases and J by 4 bases; unmatched bases: 2. The CDR3 runs 14 residues. CDR3 amino acids: CASSFRQGATEAFF. The CDR3 bases are TGTGCCAGCAGTTTCCGACAGGGGGCCACTGAAGCTTTCTTT.

The sample holds one count of this clone. This sequence joins TRBV27 and TRBJ1-1; D is possibly TRBD1 (6 bases). Trimming left V 5 bases short and J 1 base short, with 14 bases between. The V gene's germline CDR1 is MNHEY and CDR2 SMNVEV (reference sequence). The CDR3 loop spans 15 amino acids. The chain's CDR3 is CASSPTGTRNTEAFF. The CDR3 DNA reads TGTGCCAGCAGTCCTACCGGGACAAGGAACACTGAAGCTTTCTTT.

The chain uses TRBV6-2 or TRBV6-3 and TRBJ1-6, with 9 bases aligning to TRBD1. After removal of 6 bases from V and 8 bases from J, the junction contained 8 bases not matched to a gene. CDR1 and CDR2 (germline): MNHEY, SVGEGT. The CDR3 runs 15 residues. The chain's CDR3 is CASSQSGTGYSPLHF. The CDR3, as DNA: TGTGCCAGCAGCCAATCCGGGACAGGGTATTCACCCCTCCACTTT.